The 19 T cell receptor beta chains reported below all come from one sample, sequenced in a study of T-cell reconstitution after alpha-beta-depleted transplantation in children. Unique molecular identifiers were incorporated into the prepared TCRbeta library. One entry per CDR3 protein results from TCRdb running MiXCR on the PCR reads. The table lists approximately 400,000 distinct CDR3 sequences, roughly a tenth of them singletons. The sample here was PBMCs from the stem cell graft donor, taken from the stem cell graft. Every receptor here comes from a human donor who donated a stem cell graft to a child with acute myeloid leukemia.

This clonotype was observed a handful of times. The chain has TRBV5-1 and TRBJ2-7, with D tentatively TRBD2 (5 bases). Germline CDR1 and CDR2: SGHRS and YFSETQ. The CDR3 runs 14 residues. The V end was cut by 0 bases, the J end by 7 bases, with 14 bases between. CDR3 bases: TGCGCCAGCAGCTTGGAGGGCTACTCGGGGGAGCAGTACTTC. Protein product: CASSLEGYSGEQYF.

This clonotype was detected many times. The chain has TRBV4-1 and TRBJ1-1; D may be TRBD1 (5 bases). Trimming removed 0 bases at V and 1 base at J, with 12 bases between. There are 16 residues in the CDR3. CDR1 and CDR2 (germline): MGHRA, YSYEKL. The CDR3 sequence is CASSQEDQGSNTEAFF. DNA for the CDR3: TGCGCCAGCAGCCAAGAAGATCAGGGCTCGAACACTGAAGCTTTCTTT.

The gene calls are TRBV30 and TRBJ1-1; 8 positions agree with TRBD1. The CDR3 totals 15 residues. Unmatched junction bases numbered 11, after V lost 5 bases and J lost 3 bases. CDR1 and CDR2 (germline): GTSNPN, SVGIG (reference sequence). The CDR3 here is CAWQKGQAMYTEAFF. Written as DNA, the CDR3 is TGTGCCTGGCAGAAGGGACAGGCCATGTACACTGAAGCTTTCTTT. Together with reference TRBV30 and TRBJ1-1, the CDR3 gives the full variable domain: SQTIHQWPATLVQPVGSPLSLECTVEGTSNPNLYWYRQAAGRGLQLLFYSVGIGQISSEVPQNLSASRPQDRQFILSSKKLLLSDSGFYLCAWQKGQAMYTEAFFGQGTRLTVV.

This chain connects TRBV20-1 to TRBJ1-1; D not certain. The germline gives CDR1 DFQATT, CDR2 SNEGSKA (reference sequence). The V end lost 6 bases, the J end lost 5 bases, and 16 bases lay between the germline ends. The CDR3 contains 13 residues. CDR3: CSASLGPRTEAFF. The CDR3 DNA sequence: TGCAGTGCCAGTCTTGGACCCAGGACTGAAGCTTTCTTT.

The gene calls are TRBV29-1 and TRBJ2-3; perhaps TRBD1 as D (6 bases). Trimming shortened V by 4 bases and J by 4 bases, and 15 bases separated the two germline ends. Germline V gene sequence: CDR1 SQVTM, CDR2 ANQGSEA. This CDR3 contains 14 residues. This CDR3 reads CSVVLGGVADTQYF. CDR3 DNA: TGCAGCGTTGTGTTAGGGGGAGTGGCAGATACGCAGTATTTT.

This chain joins TRBV4-1 and TRBJ2-7; the D gene is possibly TRBD1 (6 bases). Germline loops: CDR1 MGHRA, CDR2 YSYEKL. The CDR3 is 14 residues long. V lost 3 bases and J 3 bases, leaving 12 bases between the germline ends. CDR3 protein: CASSHRDTGYEQYF. CDR3 bases: TGCGCCAGCAGCCACCGGGACACAGGCTACGAGCAGTACTTC.

This rearrangement joins TRBV7-3 to TRBJ2-7, with D hard to call. Trimming took 0 bases from V and 6 from J, leaving 6 bases between them. Per germline, CDR1 SGHTA and CDR2 FQGTGA. The CDR3 spans 12 residues. Here the CDR3 DNA reads TGTGCCAGCAGCTTAACCAGGTCCGAGCAGTACGTC. It specifies CASSLTRSEQYV.

This clonotype was counted a few times. This chain joins TRBV10-2 and TRBJ2-7, with 8 bases identical to TRBD2. The CDR3 is 15 residues long. Germline values: CDR1 WSHSY, CDR2 SAAADI. V lost 5 bases, J lost 2 bases, and 8 bases stayed unmatched. This CDR3 reads CASSNQAGAAYEQYF. CDR3 sequence (DNA): TGCGCCAGCAGTAACCAAGCGGGAGCCGCCTACGAGCAGTACTTC.

This clonotype was picked up a small number of times. This chain joins TRBV29-1 and TRBJ2-1, with 12 bases lining up with TRBD1. CDR3 length equals 13 residues. With 7 bases clipped from V and 12 bases from J, the junction kept 10 bases outside the gene matches. Germline CDR1 is SQVTM and CDR2 is ANQGSEA. CDR3 sequence: CSAPGTGGGRQFF. CDR3 in DNA: TGCAGCGCACCCGGGACAGGGGGCGGTAGGCAGTTCTTC.

The chain carries TRBV9 and TRBJ1-1; D is unresolved. The V gene's germline CDR1 is SGDLS and CDR2 YYNGEE. The CDR3 spans 13 residues. V was trimmed by 0 bases and J by 4 bases, leaving 7 bases between them. The CDR3 DNA reads as TGTGCCAGCAGCGTAGCACAGCTCACTGAAGCTTTCTTT. Translating gives CASSVAQLTEAFF.

The J gene is TRBJ1-1, the V gene TRBV7-2; TRBD1 matches 7 bases. CDR1 SGHTA and CDR2 FQGNSA come from the germline V gene. V lost 6 bases, J lost 2 bases, and 6 bases stayed unmatched. This CDR3 spans 14 amino acids. The CDR3 coding sequence is TGTGCCAGCAGGCGCCGGGACAGCAACACTGAAGCTTTCTTT. Translating gives CASRRRDSNTEAFF. The variable domain in full, with the rest retrieved from reference TRBV7-2 and TRBJ1-1, is GAGVSQSPSNKVTEKGKDVELRCDPISGHTALYWYRQSLGQGLEFLIYFQGNSAPDKSGLPSDRFSAERTGGSVSTLTIQRTQQEDSAVYLCASRRRDSNTEAFFGQGTRLTVV.

The chain combines TRBV7-2 with TRBJ2-3; no definite D call. The ends were cut back, 7 bases at V and 2 bases at J, with 13 bases in the middle. CDR3 length: 14 amino acids. From germline, CDR1 is SGHTA and CDR2 FQGNSA. CDR3 region: CASTPRPVTDTQYF. The CDR3 DNA follows: TGTGCCAGCACCCCGCGCCCAGTCACAGATACGCAGTATTTT.

The rearrangement joins TRBV25-1 to TRBJ2-7; 8 positions agree with TRBD2. Trimming removed 8 bases from V and 6 bases from J; junction bases left unmatched: 3. CDR1 is MGHDK and CDR2 is SYGVNS in the germline V gene. This CDR3 comprises 11 residues. CDR3 amino acids: CASHSGVEQYV. The DNA for the CDR3 is TGTGCCAGCCATAGCGGGGTCGAGCAGTACGTC.

This chain joins TRBV7-2 and TRBJ2-5; tentative D call: TRBD2 (7 bases). This CDR3 region has 14 residues. The germline CDR1 and CDR2 sequences are SGHTA and FQGNSA. Trimming removed 6 bases from V and 5 bases from J, with 16 bases in between. For the CDR3, the DNA is TGTGCCAGCAGTCGTGGGGGGGGGGCCGAGACCCAGTACTTC. Encoded protein: CASSRGGGAETQYF. Combining the CDR3 with reference TRBV7-2 and TRBJ2-5 gives the whole variable domain GAGVSQSPSNKVTEKGKDVELRCDPISGHTALYWYRQSLGQGLEFLIYFQGNSAPDKSGLPSDRFSAERTGGSVSTLTIQRTQQEDSAVYLCASSRGGGAETQYFGPGTRLLVL.

V gene TRBV9 combines with J gene TRBJ2-1; 9 positions agree with TRBD2. V lost 0 bases, J lost 8 bases, and 6 bases stayed unmatched. Germline CDR1 is SGDLS and CDR2 is YYNGEE. The CDR3 sequence is 15 residues long. The CDR3 sequence is CASSVDPSGIYEQFF. The CDR3, as DNA: TGTGCCAGCAGCGTAGATCCTAGCGGGATATATGAGCAGTTCTTC.

This clonotype showed up just a few times. This rearrangement joins TRBV20-1 to TRBJ1-3; D is possibly TRBD1 (6 bases). The CDR3 totals 15 residues. Germline loops: CDR1 DFQATT, CDR2 SNEGSKA (reference sequence). V lost 3 bases and J lost 4, with 16 bases in between. CDR3 amino acids: CSASYGGLRGNTIYF. In nucleotides, the CDR3 is TGCAGTGCTAGTTACGGGGGCTTGCGCGGAAACACCATATATTTT.

The chain couples TRBV4-1 to TRBJ1-2; maybe TRBD1 (6 bases). V was shortened by 6 bases and J by 3 bases, with 20 bases between the two germline ends. The CDR3 length is 16 residues. Germline V gives CDR1 MGHRA, CDR2 YSYEKL. The CDR3 coding sequence is TGCGCCAGCAGACTCATCGGGGGGGCTCGGGACTATGGCTACACCTTC. Translated, it gives CASRLIGGARDYGYTF.

The chain is built from TRBV12-3 or TRBV12-4 and TRBJ2-1, with 12 bases that match TRBD2. The length of the CDR3 is 17 residues. Losses at the gene ends were 1 base for V and 5 bases for J; bases not matched to a gene: 6. The CDR3 sequence: CASSLGFGLAGNNEQFF. The CDR3 nucleotides read TGTGCCAGCAGTTTAGGTTTTGGACTAGCGGGAAACAATGAGCAGTTCTTC.

This clonotype was counted between two and nine times. This chain connects TRBV5-1 to TRBJ2-3; D is possibly TRBD2 (6 bases). Germline values: CDR1 SGHRS, CDR2 YFSETQ. Trimming left V 7 bases short and J 0 bases short, with 24 bases between. There are 18 residues in the CDR3. CDR3: CASGSTRGTLSSTDTQYF. The CDR3 DNA reads as TGCGCCAGCGGAAGCACCCGGGGGACGCTCTCTAGCACAGATACGCAGTATTTT.